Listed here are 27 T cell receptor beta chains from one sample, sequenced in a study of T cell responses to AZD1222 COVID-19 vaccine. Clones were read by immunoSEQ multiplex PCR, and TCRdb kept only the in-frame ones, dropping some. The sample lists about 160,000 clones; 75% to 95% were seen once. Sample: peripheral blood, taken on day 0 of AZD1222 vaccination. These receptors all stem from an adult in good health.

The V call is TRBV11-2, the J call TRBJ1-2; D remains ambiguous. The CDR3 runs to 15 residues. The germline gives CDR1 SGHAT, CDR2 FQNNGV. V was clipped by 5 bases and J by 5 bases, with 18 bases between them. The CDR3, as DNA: TGTGCCAGCAGCGCCCAAGCGGCCCTTGGGTATGGCTACACCTTC. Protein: CASSAQAALGYGYTF. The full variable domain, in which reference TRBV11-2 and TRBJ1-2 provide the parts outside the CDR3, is EAGVAQSPRYKIIEKRQSVAFWCNPISGHATLYWYQQILGQGPKLLIQFQNNGVVDDSQLPKDRFSAERLKGVDSTLKIQPAKLEDSAVYLCASSAQAALGYGYTFGSGTRLTVV.

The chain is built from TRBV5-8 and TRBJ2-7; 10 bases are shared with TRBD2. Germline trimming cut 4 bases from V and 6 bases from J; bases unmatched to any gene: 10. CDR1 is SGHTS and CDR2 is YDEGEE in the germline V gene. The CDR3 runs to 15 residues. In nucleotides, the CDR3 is TGTGCCAGCAGCCCACGGACTAGCGGCCCCCTCGAGCAGTACTTC. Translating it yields CASSPRTSGPLEQYF. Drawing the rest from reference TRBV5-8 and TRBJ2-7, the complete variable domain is EAGVTQSPTHLIKTRGQQATLRCSPISGHTSVYWYQQALGLGLQFLLWYDEGEERNRGNFPPRFSGRQFPNYSSELNVNALELEDSALYLCASSPRTSGPLEQYFGPGTRLTVT.

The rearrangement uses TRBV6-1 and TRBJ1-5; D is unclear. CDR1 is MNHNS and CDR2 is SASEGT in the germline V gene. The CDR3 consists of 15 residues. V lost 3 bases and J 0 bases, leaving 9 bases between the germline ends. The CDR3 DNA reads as TGTGCCAGCAGTGATCCTCCCAATAGCAATCAGCCCCAGCATTTT. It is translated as CASSDPPNSNQPQHF.

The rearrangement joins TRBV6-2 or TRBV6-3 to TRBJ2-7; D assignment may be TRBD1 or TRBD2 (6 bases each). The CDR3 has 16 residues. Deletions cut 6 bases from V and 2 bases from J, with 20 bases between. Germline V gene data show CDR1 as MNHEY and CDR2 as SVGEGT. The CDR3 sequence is CASSPKGGGPTYEQYF. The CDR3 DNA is TGTGCCAGCAGCCCGAAGGGGGGAGGACCTACCTACGAGCAGTACTTC.

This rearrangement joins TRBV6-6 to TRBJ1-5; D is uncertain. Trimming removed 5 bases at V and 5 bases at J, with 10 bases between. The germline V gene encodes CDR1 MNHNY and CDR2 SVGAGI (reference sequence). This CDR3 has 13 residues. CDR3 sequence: CASSLGSDQPQHF. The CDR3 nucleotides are TGTGCCAGCAGTCTGGGGTCGGATCAGCCCCAGCATTTT.

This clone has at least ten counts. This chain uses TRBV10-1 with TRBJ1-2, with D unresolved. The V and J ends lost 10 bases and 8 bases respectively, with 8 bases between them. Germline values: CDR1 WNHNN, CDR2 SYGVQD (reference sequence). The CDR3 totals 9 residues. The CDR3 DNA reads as TGCGCCAAACTCATGGGCTACACCTTC. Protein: CAKLMGYTF.

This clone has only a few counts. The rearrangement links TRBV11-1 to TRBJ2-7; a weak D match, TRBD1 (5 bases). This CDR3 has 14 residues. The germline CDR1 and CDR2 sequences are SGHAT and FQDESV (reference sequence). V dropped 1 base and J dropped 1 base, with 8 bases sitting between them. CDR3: CASSLGRQSYEQYF. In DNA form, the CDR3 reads TGTGCCAGCAGCTTAGGTCGACAGTCCTACGAGCAGTACTTC. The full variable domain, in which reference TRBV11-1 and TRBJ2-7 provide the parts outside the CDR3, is EAEVAQSPRYKITEKSQAVAFWCDPISGHATLYWYRQILGQGPELLVQFQDESVVDDSQLPKDRFSAERLKGVDSTLKIQPAELGDSAMYLCASSLGRQSYEQYFGPGTRLTVT.

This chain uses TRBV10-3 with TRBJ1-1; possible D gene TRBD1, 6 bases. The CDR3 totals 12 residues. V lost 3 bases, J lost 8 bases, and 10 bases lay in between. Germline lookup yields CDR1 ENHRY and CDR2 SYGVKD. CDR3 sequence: CAISDRTVEAFF. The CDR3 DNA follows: TGTGCCATCAGTGACAGGACAGTGGAAGCTTTCTTT.

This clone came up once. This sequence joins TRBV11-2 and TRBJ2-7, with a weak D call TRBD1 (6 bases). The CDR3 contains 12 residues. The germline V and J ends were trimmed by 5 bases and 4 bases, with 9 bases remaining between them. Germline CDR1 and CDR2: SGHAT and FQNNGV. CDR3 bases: TGTGCCAGCAGCGCGACAGGATACGAGCAGTACTTC. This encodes CASSATGYEQYF. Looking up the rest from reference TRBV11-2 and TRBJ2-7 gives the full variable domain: EAGVAQSPRYKIIEKRQSVAFWCNPISGHATLYWYQQILGQGPKLLIQFQNNGVVDDSQLPKDRFSAERLKGVDSTLKIQPAKLEDSAVYLCASSATGYEQYFGPGTRLTVT.

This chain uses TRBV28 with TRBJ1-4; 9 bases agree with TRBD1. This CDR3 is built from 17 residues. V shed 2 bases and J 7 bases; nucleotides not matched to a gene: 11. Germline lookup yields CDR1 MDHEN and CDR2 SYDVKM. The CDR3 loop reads CASSLGTGMGMGEKLFF. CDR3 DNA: TGTGCCAGCAGTTTAGGGACAGGGATGGGGATGGGTGAAAAACTGTTTTTT.

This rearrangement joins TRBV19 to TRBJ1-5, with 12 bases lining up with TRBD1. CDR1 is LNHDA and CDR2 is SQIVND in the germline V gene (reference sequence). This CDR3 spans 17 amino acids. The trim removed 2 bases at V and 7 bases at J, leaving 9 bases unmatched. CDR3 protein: CASSILLGTGGEQPQHF. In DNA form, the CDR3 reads TGTGCCAGTAGTATACTACTTGGGACAGGGGGCGAACAGCCCCAGCATTTT.

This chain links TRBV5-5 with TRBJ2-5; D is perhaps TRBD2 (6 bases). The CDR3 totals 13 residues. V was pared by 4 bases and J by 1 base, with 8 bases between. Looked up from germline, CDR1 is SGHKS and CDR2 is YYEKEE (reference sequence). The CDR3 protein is CASSQEGQETQYF. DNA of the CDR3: TGTGCCAGCAGCCAGGAGGGCCAAGAGACCCAGTACTTC.

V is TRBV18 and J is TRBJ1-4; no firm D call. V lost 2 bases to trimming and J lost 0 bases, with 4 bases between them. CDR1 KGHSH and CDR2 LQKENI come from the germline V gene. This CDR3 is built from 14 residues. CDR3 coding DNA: TGTGCCAGCTCACCAACCTCAACTAATGAAAAACTGTTTTTT. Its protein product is CASSPTSTNEKLFF.

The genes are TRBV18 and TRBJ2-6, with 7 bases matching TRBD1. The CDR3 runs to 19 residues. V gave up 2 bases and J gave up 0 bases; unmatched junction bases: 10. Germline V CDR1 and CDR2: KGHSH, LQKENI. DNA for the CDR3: TGTGCCAGCTCACCAATTTTTGGGACAGCGGACTCTGGGGCCAACGTCCTGACTTTC. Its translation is CASSPIFGTADSGANVLTF. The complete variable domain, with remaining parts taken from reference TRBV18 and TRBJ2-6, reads NAGVMQNPRHLVRRRGQEARLRCSPMKGHSHVYWYRQLPEEGLKFMVYLQKENIIDESGMPKERFSAEFPKEGPSILRIQQVVRGDSAAYFCASSPIFGTADSGANVLTFGAGSRLTVL.

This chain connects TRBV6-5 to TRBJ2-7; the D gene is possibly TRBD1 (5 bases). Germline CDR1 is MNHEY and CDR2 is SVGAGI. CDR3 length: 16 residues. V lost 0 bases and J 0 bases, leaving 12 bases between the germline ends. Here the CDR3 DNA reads TGTGCCAGCAGTTACTCCCCAGCAGGGTCCTCCTACGAGCAGTACTTC. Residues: CASSYSPAGSSYEQYF.

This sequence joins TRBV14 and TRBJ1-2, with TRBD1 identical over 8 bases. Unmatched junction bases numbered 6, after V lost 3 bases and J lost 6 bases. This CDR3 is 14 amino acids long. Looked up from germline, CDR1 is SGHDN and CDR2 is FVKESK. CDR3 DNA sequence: TGTGCCAGCAGCCACGACAGGGGAAGGGATGGCTACACCTTC. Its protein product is CASSHDRGRDGYTF.

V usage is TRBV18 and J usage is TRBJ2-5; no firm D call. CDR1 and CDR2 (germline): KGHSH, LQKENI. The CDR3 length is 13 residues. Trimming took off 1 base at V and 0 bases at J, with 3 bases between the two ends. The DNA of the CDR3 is TGTGCCAGCTCACCACAGTACCAAGAGACCCAGTACTTC. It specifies CASSPQYQETQYF.

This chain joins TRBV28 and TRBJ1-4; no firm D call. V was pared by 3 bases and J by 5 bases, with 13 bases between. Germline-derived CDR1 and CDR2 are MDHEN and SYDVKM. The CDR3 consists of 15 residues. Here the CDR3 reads CASSLGGHGNEKLFF. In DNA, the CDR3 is TGTGCCAGCAGTTTGGGAGGTCATGGCAATGAAAAACTGTTTTTT.

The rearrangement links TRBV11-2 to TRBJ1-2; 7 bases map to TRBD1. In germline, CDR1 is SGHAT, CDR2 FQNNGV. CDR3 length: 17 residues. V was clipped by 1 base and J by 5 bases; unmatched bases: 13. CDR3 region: CASSLVALTGERYGYTF. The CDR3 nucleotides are TGTGCCAGCAGCTTAGTAGCCCTAACAGGGGAGCGGTATGGCTACACCTTC.

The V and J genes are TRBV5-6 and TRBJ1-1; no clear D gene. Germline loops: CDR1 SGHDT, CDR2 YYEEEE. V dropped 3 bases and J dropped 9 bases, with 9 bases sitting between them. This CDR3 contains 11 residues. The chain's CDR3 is CASSSTIKAFF. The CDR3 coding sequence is TGTGCCAGCAGCTCCACCATCAAAGCTTTCTTT.

The CDR3 DNA follows: TGTGCCAGTAGTTCTTATGGGACAGGGACATACAAGGGATGGAATGAGCAGTTCTTC. Translated, it gives CASSSYGTGTYKGWNEQFF. J is TRBJ2-1 and V is TRBV19; 9 nucleotides line up with TRBD1. The V gene end was trimmed by 5 bases and the J gene end by 7 bases; junction bases not matched to a gene: 21. CDR1 is LNHDA and CDR2 is SQIVND in the germline V gene (reference sequence). The CDR3 is 19 amino acids.

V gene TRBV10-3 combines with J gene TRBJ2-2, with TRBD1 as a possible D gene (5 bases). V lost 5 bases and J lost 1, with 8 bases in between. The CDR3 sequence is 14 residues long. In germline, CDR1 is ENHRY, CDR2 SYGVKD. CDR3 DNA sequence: TGTGCCATCAGTTTAACAGGGAACACCGGGGAGCTGTTTTTT. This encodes CAISLTGNTGELFF.

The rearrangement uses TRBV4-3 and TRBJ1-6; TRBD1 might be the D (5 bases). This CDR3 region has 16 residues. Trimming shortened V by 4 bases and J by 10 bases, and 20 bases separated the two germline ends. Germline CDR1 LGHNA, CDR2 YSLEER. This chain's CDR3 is CASSREVGGMDSPLHF. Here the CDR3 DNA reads TGCGCCAGCAGCCGGGAGGTGGGGGGAATGGACTCACCCCTCCACTTT.

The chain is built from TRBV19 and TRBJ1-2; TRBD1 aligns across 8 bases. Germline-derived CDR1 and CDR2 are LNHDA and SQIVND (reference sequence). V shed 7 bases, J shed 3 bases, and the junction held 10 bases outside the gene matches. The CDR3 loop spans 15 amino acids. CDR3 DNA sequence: TGTGCCAGTACCACTCTCGGACAGGGTGACTATGGCTACACCTTC. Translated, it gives CASTTLGQGDYGYTF.

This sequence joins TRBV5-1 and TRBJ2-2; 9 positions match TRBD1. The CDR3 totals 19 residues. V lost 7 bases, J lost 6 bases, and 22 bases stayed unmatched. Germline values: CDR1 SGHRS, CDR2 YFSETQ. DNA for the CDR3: TGCGCCAGCTCTGGGGGACAGGGCTCGGCGGGGGCCGCTGCCGGGGAGCTGTTTTTT. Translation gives CASSGGQGSAGAAAGELFF.

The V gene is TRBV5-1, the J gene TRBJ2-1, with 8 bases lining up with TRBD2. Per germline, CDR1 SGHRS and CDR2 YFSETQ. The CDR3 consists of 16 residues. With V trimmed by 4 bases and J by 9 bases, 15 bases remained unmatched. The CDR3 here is CASSPTVAGRTSEQFF. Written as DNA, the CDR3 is TGCGCCAGCAGCCCCACGGTAGCGGGAAGAACTTCTGAGCAGTTCTTC.

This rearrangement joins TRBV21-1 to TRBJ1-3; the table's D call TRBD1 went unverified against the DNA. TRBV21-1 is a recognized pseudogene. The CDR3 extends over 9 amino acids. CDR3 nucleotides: TGTGCCTTTCAAAACACCATATATTTT. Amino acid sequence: CAFQNTIYF.